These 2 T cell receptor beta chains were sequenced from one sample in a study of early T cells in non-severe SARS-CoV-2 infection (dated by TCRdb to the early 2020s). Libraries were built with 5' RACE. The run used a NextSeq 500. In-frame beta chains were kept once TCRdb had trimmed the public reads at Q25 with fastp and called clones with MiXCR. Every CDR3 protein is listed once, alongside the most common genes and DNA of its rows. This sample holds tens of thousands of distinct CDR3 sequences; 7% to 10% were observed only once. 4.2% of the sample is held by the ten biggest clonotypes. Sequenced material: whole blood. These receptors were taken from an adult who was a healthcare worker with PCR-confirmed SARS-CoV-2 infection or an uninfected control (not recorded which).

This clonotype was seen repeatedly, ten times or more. The CDR3: CASSLEIRSTEAFF. CDR3 sequence (DNA): TGCGCCAGCAGCTTGGAAATCCGTAGCACTGAAGCTTTCTTT. This chain links TRBV5-1 with TRBJ1-1; D ambiguous. This CDR3 region has 14 residues. V lost 0 bases to trimming and J lost 4 bases, with 10 bases between them. CDR1 SGHRS and CDR2 YFSETQ come from the germline V gene.

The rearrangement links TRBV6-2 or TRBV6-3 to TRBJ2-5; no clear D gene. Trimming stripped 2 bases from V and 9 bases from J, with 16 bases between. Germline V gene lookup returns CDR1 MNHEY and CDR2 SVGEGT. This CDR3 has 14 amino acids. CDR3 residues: CASSYVGRFEAQYF. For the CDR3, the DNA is TGTGCCAGCAGTTACGTCGGGCGATTCGAGGCCCAGTACTTC.